Listed below are T cell receptor beta chains from one sample, sequenced in a study of T cell responses to AZD1222 COVID-19 vaccine. TCRdb's copy holds only in-frame clones and misses some; the assay was immunoSEQ multiplex PCR. The repertoire includes about 130,000 clones, over 75% of them detected once, and 4.5% to 7% sits in the top ten. The starting material was peripheral blood, obtained 28 days after the second AZD1222 dose. These receptor sequences come from an adult who received the AZD1222 COVID-19 vaccine. CDR3s include the opening cysteine and the closing phenylalanine or tryptophan. Fields, in order: D gene, clone size, J gene, V gene, CDR3 DNA, CDR3 protein. A D gene is named only where the DNA matches it firmly. Only some rows state a clone size, as once, few, many or a class for expanded clones.

>NA|NA|TRBJ2-3|TRBV28
TGTGCCTGCGAATCGTCTAGCACAGATACGCAGTATTTT
CACESSSTDTQYF
>NA|NA|TRBJ1-4|TRBV3-1/TRBV3-2
TGTGCCAGCAGCCAAGTTGGGGAAGGTAATGAAAAACTGTTTTTT
CASSQVGEGNEKLFF
>NA|NA|TRBJ1-5|TRBV10-3
TGTGCCATCAGTGATGGGAACCAGCCCCAGCATTTT
CAISDGNQPQHF
>NA|NA|TRBJ1-5|TRBV3-1/TRBV3-2
TGTGCCAGCAGCCAAGGAGACAGCCGCGATTTACCCCAGCATTTT
CASSQGDSRDLPQHF
>NA|NA|TRBJ1-6|TRBV18
TGTGCCAGCTCACCGGGAATGGGGGACTCACCCCTCCACTTT
CASSPGMGDSPLHF
>NA|NA|TRBJ2-3|TRBV21-1
TGTGCCAGCAGCAATACACGGGACAGGCGAAGCACAGATACGCAGTATTTT
CASSNTRDRRSTDTQYF
>NA|NA|TRBJ2-1|TRBV7-2
TGTGCCAGCAGCCAAGAGAGCCTTGAGCAGTTCTTC
CASSQESLEQFF
>NA|NA|TRBJ1-1|TRBV6-2/TRBV6-3
TGTGCCAGCAGTTATTCTGGAAATGAAGCTTTCTTT
CASSYSGNEAFF
>TRBD2|NA|TRBJ2-2|TRBV7-8
TGTGCCAGCAGCTCGCGGACTAGCAGGAACACCGGGGAGCTGTTTTTT
CASSSRTSRNTGELFF
>NA|NA|TRBJ1-5|TRBV7-8
TGTGCCAGCAGCTCCCGGGCCTGGGATCAGCCCCAGCATTTT
CASSSRAWDQPQHF
>NA|NA|TRBJ1-1|TRBV20-1
TGCAGTGCCCTTCCTGAAGCTTTCTTT
CSALPEAFF
>TRBD1|once|TRBJ1-5|TRBV4-2
TGTGCCAGCAGCCAAGAAGCTACAGGGGACCAGCCCCAGCATTTT
CASSQEATGDQPQHF
>NA|NA|TRBJ2-7|TRBV30
TGTGCCTGGAGTGTACCCGGGACGGAGTTTTCTCTAGACCGATCCAACGAGCAGTACTTC
CAWSVPGTEFSLDRSNEQYF
>TRBD2|once|TRBJ2-1|TRBV19
TGTGCCAGTAGTAGGACTAGCGGGAGGTTATACAATGAGCAGTTCTTC
CASSRTSGRLYNEQFF
>TRBD2|NA|TRBJ2-7|TRBV3-1/TRBV3-2
TGTGCCAGCAGCCGGGCTAGCGGGATTTCGGGCGAGCAGTACTTC
CASSRASGISGEQYF
>TRBD2|few|TRBJ2-7|TRBV5-6
TGTGCCAGCAGCTCGATTCCGGGACTAGCGGGAGAGAAGTACTTC
CASSSIPGLAGEKYF
>NA|few|TRBJ1-2|TRBV6-1
TGTGCCAGCAGTGAAGGACTCAATAGGGACTATGGCTACACCTTC
CASSEGLNRDYGYTF
>NA|NA|TRBJ1-2|TRBV12-3/TRBV12-4
TGTGCCAGCAGTTTCTCGGGGGTCTATGGCTACACCTTC
CASSFSGVYGYTF
>NA|NA|TRBJ1-2|TRBV3-1/TRBV3-2
TGTGCCAGCAGCCATCCCACAGGTTTCAAAGGGTTCCATGGCTACACCTTC
CASSHPTGFKGFHGYTF
>TRBD1|NA|TRBJ1-5|TRBV10-1
TGCGCCATTCCTGGGGACAGGGACCGCAATCAGCCCCAGCATTTT
CAIPGDRDRNQPQHF
>NA|NA|TRBJ1-4|TRBV18
TGTGCCAGCTCGGAAAGGGACCCCCACTCAGAAAAACTGTTTTTT
CASSERDPHSEKLFF
>NA|NA|TRBJ2-1|TRBV4-2
TGTGCCAGCAGCCCCAAAGTGACTAGTAGGAACAATGAGCAGTTCTTC
CASSPKVTSRNNEQFF
>NA|NA|TRBJ1-5|TRBV4-2
TGTGCCAGCACCCCAGGAGGACTGAACAATCAGCCCCAGCATTTT
CASTPGGLNNQPQHF
>NA|NA|TRBJ1-2|TRBV10-3
TGTGCCACCCTAGGGGGGGCCGAGGAAGGGGGTTATGGCTACACCTTC
CATLGGAEEGGYGYTF
>NA|NA|TRBJ2-1|TRBV19
TGTGCCAGTAGTATAGATCAACCCGGGGGAGAAGGGAATGAGCAGTTCTTC
CASSIDQPGGEGNEQFF
>NA|NA|TRBJ1-2|TRBV27
TGTGCCAGCAGTTTATCCCCCTCCGACAGAAGGGGCTATGGCTACACCTTC
CASSLSPSDRRGYGYTF
>NA|NA|TRBJ1-1|TRBV19
TGTGCCAGTATTGATCGTCGACTGATGAACACTGAAGCTTTCTTT
CASIDRRLMNTEAFF
>TRBD2|NA|TRBJ2-2|TRBV30
TGTGCCTGGAGCGTGGGACTAGCGGTTCCCTCCGGGGAGCTGTTTTTT
CAWSVGLAVPSGELFF
>TRBD1|NA|TRBJ1-5|TRBV19
TGTGCCAGTAGTAGGGGACAGGGGAGGGATCAGCCCCAGCATTTT
CASSRGQGRDQPQHF
>NA|NA|TRBJ1-6|TRBV7-2
TGTGCCAGCCACTTGGGGGGTGGTTACTATAATTCACCCCTCCACTTT
CASHLGGGYYNSPLHF
>NA|NA|TRBJ2-6|TRBV5-4
TGTGCCAGCAGCTTGGTAAGGGCCGGTGGGGCCAACGTCCTGACTTTC
CASSLVRAGGANVLTF
>TRBD1|once|TRBJ1-2|TRBV18
TGTGCCAGCTCACCGGACAGGGATTATGGCTACACCTTC
CASSPDRDYGYTF
>TRBD2|NA|TRBJ2-1|TRBV18
TGTGCCAGCTCACCCCCCGGACTAGCGGGCTACAATGAGCAGTTCTTC
CASSPPGLAGYNEQFF
>NA|NA|TRBJ1-2|TRBV2
TGTGCCGGATACGATGACAACAACTATGGCTACACCTTC
CAGYDDNNYGYTF
>NA|NA|TRBJ2-7|TRBV18
TGTGCCAGCTCTAAAGACATCTCCACTGCCGAGCAGTACTTC
CASSKDISTAEQYF
>NA|NA|TRBJ1-1|TRBV5-6
TGTGCCAGCGGGATCGGACTCTATGAAGCTTTCTTT
CASGIGLYEAFF
>TRBD1|once|TRBJ1-1|TRBV29-1
TGCAGCACCCGACAGGGGAACACTGAAGCTTTCTTT
CSTRQGNTEAFF
>TRBD1|once|TRBJ2-3|TRBV24-1
TGTGCCACCAGTGGGCCAAAACAGGGGGCGCTTCCAGATACGCAGTATTTT
CATSGPKQGALPDTQYF
>TRBD1|few|TRBJ1-4|TRBV28
TGTGCCAGCAGTTTAGGAGGGACAGGGGGGAATGAAAAACTGTTTTTT
CASSLGGTGGNEKLFF
>TRBD1|NA|TRBJ1-2|TRBV7-2
TGTGCCAGCAGACTAGGGGGACAGGGTTATGGCTACACCTTC
CASRLGGQGYGYTF
>NA|NA|TRBJ1-2|TRBV4-3
TGCGCCAGCAGCCAAGACTCCCGACCAGCTAACTATGGCTACACCTTC
CASSQDSRPANYGYTF
>NA|NA|TRBJ1-2|TRBV7-2
TGTGCCAGCAGCTCTGACACCAACTATGGCTACACCTTC
CASSSDTNYGYTF